Listed below are T cell receptor beta chains from one sample, sequenced in a study of cytomegalovirus exposure and HLA in healthy donors. Assay: immunoSEQ multiplex PCR; the TCRdb copy retains only in-frame clones and omits some. This sample carries more than 100,000 clones, 75% to 85% of them seen once, and the ten largest clones take more than 8%. The sequencing input was PBMCs. These receptors were obtained from a female donor in good health and CMV-seropositive. Both conserved end residues are part of each CDR3. Each record gives: CDR3 length, J gene, D gene, V gene, clone size, CDR3 DNA, CDR3 protein. The D gene is left open where the match is weak. A clone size is listed for some rows: how often the clone was seen (once, few, many), or a class if it is expanded.

>14|TRBJ1-1|NA|TRBV2|NA
TGTGCCAGCACTCCCCCGGGGAGGGGAGCTGAAGCTTTCTTT
CASTPPGRGAEAFF
>17|TRBJ1-2|TRBD1|TRBV19|NA
TGTGCCAGTAGCACCTTGGGGACAGGGGAGAAGGGCTATGGCTACACCTTC
CASSTLGTGEKGYGYTF
>11|TRBJ1-2|NA|TRBV6-1|NA
TGTGCCAGCAATACGGGCTATGGCTACACCTTC
CASNTGYGYTF
>15|TRBJ2-3|TRBD2|TRBV7-2|NA
TGTGCCAGCAGGGGCGCCGGGACTAGGGCAGATACGCAGTATTTT
CASRGAGTRADTQYF
>13|TRBJ2-5|NA|TRBV10-3|NA
TGTGCCAGCGGCCGACGGCGCCAAGAGACCCAGTACTTC
CASGRRRQETQYF
>15|TRBJ2-3|TRBD1|TRBV6-5|NA
TGTGCCAGCAGACGACAGGGGGCAAGGACAGATACGCAGTATTTT
CASRRQGARTDTQYF
>14|TRBJ2-2|NA|TRBV18|NA
TGTGCCAGCTCACCAAGCATGAACACCGGGGAGCTGTTTTTT
CASSPSMNTGELFF
>14|TRBJ1-2|NA|TRBV7-9|NA
TGTGCCAGCAGCTTAGGGGGCCAGTCCTGGGGCTACACCTTC
CASSLGGQSWGYTF
>13|TRBJ1-5|NA|TRBV27|NA
TGTGCCAGCAGCCGGGACACTCTCGGGCCCCAGCATTTT
CASSRDTLGPQHF
>15|TRBJ2-3|TRBD2|TRBV30|once
TGTGCCTGGAATGCGGGGGGCTCAAGCACAGATACGCAGTATTTT
CAWNAGGSSTDTQYF
>15|TRBJ2-7|TRBD1|TRBV5-1|NA
TGCGCCAGCAGCTTCTCCGGGACAGGTCCCTACGAGCAGTACTTC
CASSFSGTGPYEQYF
>14|TRBJ2-2|TRBD1|TRBV2|NA
TGTGCCAGCAGTTGGGACAGGAACACCGGGGAGCTGTTTTTT
CASSWDRNTGELFF
>14|TRBJ2-2|TRBD2|TRBV6-1|NA
TGTGCCAGCATGGGCCAGCGGGGTTTTGGGGAGCTGTTTTTT
CASMGQRGFGELFF
>12|TRBJ2-5|NA|TRBV30|NA
TGTGCCTGGAGTCCTCCTTCGTGGACCCAGTACTTC
CAWSPPSWTQYF
>15|TRBJ1-1|NA|TRBV5-1|once
TGCGCCAGCAGCTTCACTTCCCAGGTGAACACTGAAGCTTTCTTT
CASSFTSQVNTEAFF
>14|TRBJ1-2|NA|TRBV18|NA
TGTGCCAGCTCACCACTCGATCAGGGCCATGGCTACACCTTC
CASSPLDQGHGYTF
>16|TRBJ2-7|TRBD2|TRBV5-1|NA
TGCGCCAGCAGCTTGGGACTAGCGGGGGGTAAGGTTGAGCAGTACTTC
CASSLGLAGGKVEQYF
>14|TRBJ1-6|NA|TRBV5-8|NA
TGTGCCAGCAGCTTCACGGCCTATAATTCACCCCTCCACTTT
CASSFTAYNSPLHF
>14|TRBJ1-1|NA|TRBV5-1|NA
TGCGCCAGCAGCTTCACAGGACCGAACACTGAAGCTTTCTTT
CASSFTGPNTEAFF
>15|TRBJ1-1|TRBD1|TRBV15|NA
TGTGCCACCAGCATGGCAGGGGGTACGAACACTGAAGCTTTCTTT
CATSMAGGTNTEAFF
>15|TRBJ1-4|NA|TRBV30|NA
TGTGCCTGGAGCGCACCCTGGGCCACTAATGAAAAACTGTTTTTT
CAWSAPWATNEKLFF
>16|TRBJ2-1|NA|TRBV28|NA
TGTGCCAGCAGTCCGGGGTCGTGGGGGCTCTACAATGAGCAGTTCTTC
CASSPGSWGLYNEQFF
>13|TRBJ2-1|NA|TRBV29-1|NA
TGCAGCGTTGAAGATCCAAGAGGGAATGAGCAGTTCTTC
CSVEDPRGNEQFF
>13|TRBJ1-5|NA|TRBV5-1|NA
TGCGCCAGCAGCTTGGGTGAGAGGGAGCCCCAGCATTTT
CASSLGEREPQHF
>18|TRBJ1-3|NA|TRBV18|NA
TGTGCCAGCTCAGCAGGGAAAACCCCTCGAGGCTCTGGAAACACCATATATTTT
CASSAGKTPRGSGNTIYF
>14|TRBJ1-1|NA|TRBV6-5|NA
TGTGCCAGCAGTTACTCTCGCGGGGGACCTGAAGCTTTCTTT
CASSYSRGGPEAFF
>19|TRBJ2-1|NA|TRBV4-2|few
TGTGCCAGCAGCCAAGCAGTCCCGGGACTGGTAAGCTCCTACAATGAGCAGTTCTTC
CASSQAVPGLVSSYNEQFF
>16|TRBJ2-3|TRBD2|TRBV4-2|NA
TGTGCCAGCAGTTCTTTAAGCGGGGGCCACACAGATACGCAGTATTTT
CASSSLSGGHTDTQYF
>14|TRBJ1-1|TRBD1|TRBV6-5|NA
TGTGCCAGCAGTTACCGGGGACAGTTGTCTGAAGCTTTCTTT
CASSYRGQLSEAFF
>14|TRBJ1-1|NA|TRBV10-3|NA
TGTGCCATCAGGTTGGAGGGTTTGAACACTGAAGCTTTCTTT
CAIRLEGLNTEAFF
>14|TRBJ2-2|NA|TRBV15|NA
TGTGCCACCATGAGGTCCCGGAGCACCGGGGAGCTGTTTTTT
CATMRSRSTGELFF
>16|TRBJ1-5|NA|TRBV7-2|NA
TGTGCCAGCAGCTTAGGGCAGTCTTATAGCAATCAGCCCCAGCATTTT
CASSLGQSYSNQPQHF